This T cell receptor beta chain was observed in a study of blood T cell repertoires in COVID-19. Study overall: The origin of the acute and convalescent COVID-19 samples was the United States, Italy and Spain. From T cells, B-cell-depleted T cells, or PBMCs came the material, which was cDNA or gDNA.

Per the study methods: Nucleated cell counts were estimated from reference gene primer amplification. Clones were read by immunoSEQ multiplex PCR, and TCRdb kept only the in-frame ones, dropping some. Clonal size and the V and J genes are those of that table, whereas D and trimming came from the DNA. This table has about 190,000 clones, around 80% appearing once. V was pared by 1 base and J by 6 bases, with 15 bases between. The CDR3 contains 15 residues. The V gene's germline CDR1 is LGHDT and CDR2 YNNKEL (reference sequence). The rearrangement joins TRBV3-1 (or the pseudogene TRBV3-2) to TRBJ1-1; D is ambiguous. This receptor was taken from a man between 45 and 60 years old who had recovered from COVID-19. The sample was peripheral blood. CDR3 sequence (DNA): TGTGCCAGCAGCCAAGCTTGGGAGCCTATCCCTGAAGCTTTCTTT. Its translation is CASSQAWEPIPEAFF.